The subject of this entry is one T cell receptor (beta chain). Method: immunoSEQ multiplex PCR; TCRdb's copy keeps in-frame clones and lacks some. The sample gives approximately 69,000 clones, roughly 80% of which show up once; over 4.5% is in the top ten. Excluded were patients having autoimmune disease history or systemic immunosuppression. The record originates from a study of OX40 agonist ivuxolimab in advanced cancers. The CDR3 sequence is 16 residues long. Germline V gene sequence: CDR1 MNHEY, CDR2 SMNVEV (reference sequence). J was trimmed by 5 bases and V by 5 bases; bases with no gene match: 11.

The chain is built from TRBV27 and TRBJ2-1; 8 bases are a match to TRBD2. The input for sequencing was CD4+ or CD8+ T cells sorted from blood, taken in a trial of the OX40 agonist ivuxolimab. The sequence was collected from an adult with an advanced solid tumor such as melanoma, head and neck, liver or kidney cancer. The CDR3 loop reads CASSLRGGWANNEQFF. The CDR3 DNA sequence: TGTGCCAGCAGTCTACGGGGGGGATGGGCTAACAATGAGCAGTTCTTC.